Included here is one T cell receptor beta chain sequence, with context. The data are from a study of blood T cell repertoires in COVID-19. As for the study in general: Acute and convalescent COVID-19 samples came from the United States, Italy and Spain.

V was cut by 2 bases and J by 7 bases, with 7 bases left in between. The germline CDR1 and CDR2 sequences are SEHNR and FQNEAQ (reference sequence). The CDR3 length is 12 residues. Using immunoSEQ multiplex PCR, the repertoire was profiled, and TCRdb retains in-frame clones only, with some absent. This repertoire shows approximately 110,000 clones, 85% found once; its top ten account for about 3.9%. This receptor was obtained from a man aged 50-60 years with acute or convalescent COVID-19. The specimen sequenced was peripheral blood. The chain recombines TRBV7-9 with TRBJ2-3; no clear D. The CDR3 DNA follows: TGTGCCAGCAGCTTACAGGCTTATACGCAGTATTTT. Translated, it gives CASSLQAYTQYF.